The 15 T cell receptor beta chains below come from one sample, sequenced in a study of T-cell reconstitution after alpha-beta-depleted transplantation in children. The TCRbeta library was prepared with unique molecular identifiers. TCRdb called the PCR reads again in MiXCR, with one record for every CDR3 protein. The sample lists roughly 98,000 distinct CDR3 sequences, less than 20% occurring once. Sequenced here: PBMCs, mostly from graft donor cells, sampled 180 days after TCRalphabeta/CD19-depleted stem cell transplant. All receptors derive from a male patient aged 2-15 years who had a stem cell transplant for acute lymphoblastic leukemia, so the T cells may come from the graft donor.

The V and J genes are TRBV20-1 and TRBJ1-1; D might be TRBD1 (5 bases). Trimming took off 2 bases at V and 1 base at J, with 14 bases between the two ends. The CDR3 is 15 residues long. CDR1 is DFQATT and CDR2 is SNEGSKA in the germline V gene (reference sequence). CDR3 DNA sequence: TGCAGTGCTAGATCTCCGGGGCCCGGGAACACTGAAGCTTTCTTT. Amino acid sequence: CSARSPGPGNTEAFF.

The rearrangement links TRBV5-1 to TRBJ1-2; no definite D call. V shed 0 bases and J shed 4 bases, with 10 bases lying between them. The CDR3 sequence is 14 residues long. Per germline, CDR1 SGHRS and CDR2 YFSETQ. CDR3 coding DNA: TGCGCCAGCAGCTTGGAAGGCACCGCCTATGGCTACACCTTC. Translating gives CASSLEGTAYGYTF.

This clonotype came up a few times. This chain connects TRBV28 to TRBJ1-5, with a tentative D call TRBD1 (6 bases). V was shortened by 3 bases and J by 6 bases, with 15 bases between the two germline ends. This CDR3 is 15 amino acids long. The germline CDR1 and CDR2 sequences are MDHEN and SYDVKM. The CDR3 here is CASSFEQGGTQPQHF. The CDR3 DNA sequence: TGTGCCAGCAGTTTCGAACAGGGTGGGACTCAGCCCCAGCATTTT.

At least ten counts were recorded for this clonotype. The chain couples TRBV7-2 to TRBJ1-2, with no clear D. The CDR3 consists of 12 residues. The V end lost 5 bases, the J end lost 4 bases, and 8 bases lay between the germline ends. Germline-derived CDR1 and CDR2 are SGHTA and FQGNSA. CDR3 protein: CASSPRGYGYTF. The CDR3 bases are TGTGCCAGCAGCCCCCGGGGCTATGGCTACACCTTC.

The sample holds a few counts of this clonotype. CDR3 loop: CASSKAGYEEDRDTQYF. DNA of the CDR3: TGTGCCAGCAGCAAAGCTGGGTATGAAGAGGATAGGGATACGCAGTATTTT. The chain combines TRBV21-1 with TRBJ2-3. TRBV21-1 is termed a pseudogene. The CDR3 runs 17 residues.

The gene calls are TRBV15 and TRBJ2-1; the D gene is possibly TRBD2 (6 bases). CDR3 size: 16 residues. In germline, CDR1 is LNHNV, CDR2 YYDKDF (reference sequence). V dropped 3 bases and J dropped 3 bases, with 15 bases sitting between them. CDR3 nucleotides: TGTGCCACCAGCAGCTGGGGGGAAAACCTCTACAATGAGCAGTTCTTC. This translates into CATSSWGENLYNEQFF. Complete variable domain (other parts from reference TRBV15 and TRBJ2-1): DAMVIQNPRYQVTQFGKPVTLSCSQTLNHNVMYWYQQKSSQAPKLLFHYYDKDFNNEADTPDNFQSRRPNTSFCFLDIRSPGLGDTAMYLCATSSWGENLYNEQFFGPGTRLTVL.

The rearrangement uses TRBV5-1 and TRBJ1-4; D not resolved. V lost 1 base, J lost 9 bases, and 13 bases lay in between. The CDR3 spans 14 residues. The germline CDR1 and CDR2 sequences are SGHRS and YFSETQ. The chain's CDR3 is CASSLSSTDKKLFF. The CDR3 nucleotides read TGCGCCAGCAGCTTGAGCAGTACCGATAAAAAACTGTTTTTT.

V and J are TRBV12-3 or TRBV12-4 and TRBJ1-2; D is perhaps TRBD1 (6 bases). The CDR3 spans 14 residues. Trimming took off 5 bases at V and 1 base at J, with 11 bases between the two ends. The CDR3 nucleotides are TGTGCCAGCAGTCGTACAGGGAGTAACTATGGCTACACCTTC. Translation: CASSRTGSNYGYTF.

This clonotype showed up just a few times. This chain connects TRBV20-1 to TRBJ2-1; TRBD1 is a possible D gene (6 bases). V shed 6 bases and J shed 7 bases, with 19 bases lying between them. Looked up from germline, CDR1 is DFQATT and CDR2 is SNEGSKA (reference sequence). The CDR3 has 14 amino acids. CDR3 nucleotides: TGCAGTGCAACCCTGGCACAGGGCCAGAATGAGCAGTTCTTC. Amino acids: CSATLAQGQNEQFF.

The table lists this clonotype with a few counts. This CDR3 is CASSRDRGRIYTGELFF. CDR3 nucleotide sequence: TGTGCCAGCAGCCGCGACAGGGGGCGAATCTACACCGGGGAGCTGTTTTTT. The rearrangement joins TRBV12-3 or TRBV12-4 to TRBJ2-2; 10 bases are a match to TRBD1. CDR3 length: 17 amino acids. Unmatched junction bases numbered 10, after V lost 6 bases and J lost 3 bases.

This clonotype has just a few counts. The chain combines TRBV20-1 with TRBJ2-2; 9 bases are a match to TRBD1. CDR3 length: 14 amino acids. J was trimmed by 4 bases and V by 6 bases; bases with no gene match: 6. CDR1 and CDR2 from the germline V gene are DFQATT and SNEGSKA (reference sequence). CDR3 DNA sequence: TGCAGTGCCAGGGACAGGGAGGGCACCGGGGAGCTGTTTTTT. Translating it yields CSARDREGTGELFF.

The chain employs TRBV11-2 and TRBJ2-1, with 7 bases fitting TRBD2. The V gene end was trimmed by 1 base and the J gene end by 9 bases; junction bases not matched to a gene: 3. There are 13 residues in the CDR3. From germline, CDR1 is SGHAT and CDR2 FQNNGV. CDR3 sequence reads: CASSLAGTTEQFF. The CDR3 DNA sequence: TGTGCCAGCAGCTTAGCCGGGACTACTGAGCAGTTCTTC.

CDR3 nucleotide sequence: TGTGCTAGTGGTTTGGGGGGACCTAATGGTGGCTACACCTTC. It specifies CASGLGGPNGGYTF. The V call is TRBV12-5, the J call TRBJ1-2; possibly TRBD1 for D (5 bases). Germline V CDR1 and CDR2: LGHNT, FRNRAP. With 1 base removed from V and 7 bases from J, the gap between germline ends came to 13 bases. This CDR3 is built from 14 residues.

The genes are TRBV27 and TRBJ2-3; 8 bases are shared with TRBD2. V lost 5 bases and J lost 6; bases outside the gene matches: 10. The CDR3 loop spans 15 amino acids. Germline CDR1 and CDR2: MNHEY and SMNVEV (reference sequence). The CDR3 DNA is TGTGCCAGCAGTCGGACTAGCTTCAAATCCGATACGCAGTATTTT. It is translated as CASSRTSFKSDTQYF.

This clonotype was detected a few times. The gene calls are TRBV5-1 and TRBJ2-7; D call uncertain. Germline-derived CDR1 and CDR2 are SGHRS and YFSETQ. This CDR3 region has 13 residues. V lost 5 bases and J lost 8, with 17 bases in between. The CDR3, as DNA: TGCGCCAGCAGGCCCTGGATATTTTTGCAGCAGTACTTC. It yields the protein CASRPWIFLQQYF.